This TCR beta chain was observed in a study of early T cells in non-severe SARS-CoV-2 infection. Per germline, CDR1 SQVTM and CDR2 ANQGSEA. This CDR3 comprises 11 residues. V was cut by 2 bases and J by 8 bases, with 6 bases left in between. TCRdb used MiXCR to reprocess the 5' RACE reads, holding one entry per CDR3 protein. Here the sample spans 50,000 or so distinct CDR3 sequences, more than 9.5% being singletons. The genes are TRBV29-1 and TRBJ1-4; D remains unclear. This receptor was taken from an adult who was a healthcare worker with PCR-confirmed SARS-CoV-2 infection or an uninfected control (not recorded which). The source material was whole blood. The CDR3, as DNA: TGCAGCGTTGAACCAGTCGAAAAACTGTTTTTT. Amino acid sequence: CSVEPVEKLFF. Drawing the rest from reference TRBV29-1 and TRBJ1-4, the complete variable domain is SAVISQKPSRDICQRGTSLTIQCQVDSQVTMMFWYRQQPGQSLTLIATANQGSEATYESGFVIDKFPISRPNLTFSTLTVSNMSPEDSSIYLCSVEPVEKLFFGSGTQLSVL.